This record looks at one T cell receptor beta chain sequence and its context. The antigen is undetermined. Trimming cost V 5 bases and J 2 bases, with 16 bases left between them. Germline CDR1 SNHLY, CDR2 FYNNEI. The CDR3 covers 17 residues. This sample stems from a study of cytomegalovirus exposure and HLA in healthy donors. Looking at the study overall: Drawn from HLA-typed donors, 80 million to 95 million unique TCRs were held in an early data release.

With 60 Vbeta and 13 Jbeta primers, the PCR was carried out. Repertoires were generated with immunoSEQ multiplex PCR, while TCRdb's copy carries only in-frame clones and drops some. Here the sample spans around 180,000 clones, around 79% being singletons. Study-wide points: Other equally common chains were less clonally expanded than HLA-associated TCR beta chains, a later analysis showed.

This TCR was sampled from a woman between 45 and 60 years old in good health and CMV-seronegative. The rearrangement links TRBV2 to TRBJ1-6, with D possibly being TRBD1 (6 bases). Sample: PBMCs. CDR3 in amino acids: CASSPSRGKTYNSPLHF. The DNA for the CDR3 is TGTGCCAGCAGTCCATCCAGGGGAAAGACCTATAATTCACCCCTCCACTTT.